The 5 T cell receptor beta chains presented below share a single source sample, sequenced in a study of OX40 agonist ivuxolimab in advanced cancers. Repertoires were generated with immunoSEQ multiplex PCR, while TCRdb's copy carries only in-frame clones and drops some. Of about 55,000 clones listed, roughly 82% are singletons. The sequencing here drew on CD4+ or CD8+ T cells sorted from blood, taken in a trial of the OX40 agonist ivuxolimab. The receptors originated from an adult with an advanced solid tumor such as melanoma, head and neck, liver or kidney cancer.

The CDR3: CAWSLGTITYNEQFF. CDR3 nucleotide sequence: TGTGCCTGGAGTCTGGGAACAATTACCTACAATGAGCAGTTCTTC. This sequence joins TRBV30 and TRBJ2-1, with D uncertain. Looked up from germline, CDR1 is GTSNPN and CDR2 is SVGIG (reference sequence). This CDR3 comprises 15 residues. The V and J ends lost 2 bases and 2 bases respectively, with 13 bases between them.

V usage is TRBV5-8 and J usage is TRBJ2-3, with 7 bases fitting TRBD2. V lost 4 bases and J lost 5; bases outside the gene matches: 4. Germline assignment: CDR1 SGHTS and CDR2 YDEGEE. The CDR3 is 13 residues long. The CDR3 reads CASSLPGGDTQYF. The DNA for the CDR3 is TGTGCCAGCAGCCTGCCGGGGGGAGATACGCAGTATTTT.

The chain couples TRBV2 to TRBJ1-2, with D maybe TRBD1 (5 bases). This CDR3 has 12 amino acids. V lost 5 bases to trimming and J lost 11 bases, with 15 bases between them. Per the germline V gene, CDR1 is SNHLY and CDR2 is FYNNEI. CDR3 bases: TGTGCCAGCAGTCTGTTCGGGGGAAGGTACACCTTC. It yields the protein CASSLFGGRYTF.

The V call is TRBV6-4, the J call TRBJ1-3; possible D gene TRBD1, 6 bases. The V end was cut by 1 base, the J end by 6 bases, with 19 bases between. CDR3 length equals 17 residues. Germline CDR1 is MRHNA and CDR2 is SNTAGT. The CDR3 bases are TGTGCCAGCAGTGACTTCTGGGGGCGGACTAACGAAAACACCATATATTTT. Translation: CASSDFWGRTNENTIYF.

V and J are TRBV11-3 and TRBJ2-7; TRBD1 matches 8 bases. In germline, CDR1 is SGHNT, CDR2 YENEEA. This CDR3 is 16 amino acids long. The ends lost 5 bases at V and 6 bases at J; junction bases unmatched: 15. CDR3 nucleotide sequence: TGTGCCAGCAGCCCGAGAAGCAGGACAGGGTCGCTCGAGCAGTACTTC. This translates into CASSPRSRTGSLEQYF.